The sequence of this TCR beta chain was determined in a study of regulatory T cells in long-lasting Graves disease. Overall study results and limits: TCR diversity in persistent Graves' patients was below that of newly diagnosed ones. Rather than thyroid tissue, only peripheral blood underwent study.

Comment on this clonotype: As yet, its antigen is unknown.

The time point was: newly diagnosed GD, antithyroid drugs for less than 3 months. Generation of the TCR library employed RNA extracted from PBMCs. Construction of the TCR beta libraries employed iRepertoire HTBI primers in conjunction with Arm-PCR of CDR3 regions. TCRdb analysed the multiplex PCR reads with MiXCR anew, one entry per CDR3 protein. The table includes 420,000 or so distinct CDR3 sequences, roughly 15% detected once. These same data were also listed under a study on T cells in Graves' hyperthyroidism and ophthalmopathy. From that study: Primed by the HTBI set, a first-round RT-PCR was run on the TCR CDR3.

The input for sequencing was peripheral blood mononuclear cells (PBMCs), taken at new diagnosis, from a patient treated with antithyroid drugs. The sequence was collected from a woman between 18 and 29 years old with Graves disease.

The CDR3 region is CASRLAVYTGELFF. The CDR3 DNA follows: TGTGCCAGCAGGCTAGCGGTTTACACCGGGGAGCTGTTTTTT. The chain joins TRBV27 to TRBJ2-2; 7 nucleotides line up with TRBD2. Trimming removed 6 bases from V and 3 bases from J; junction bases left unmatched: 4. The germline V gene encodes CDR1 MNHEY and CDR2 SMNVEV (reference sequence). The CDR3 covers 14 residues.